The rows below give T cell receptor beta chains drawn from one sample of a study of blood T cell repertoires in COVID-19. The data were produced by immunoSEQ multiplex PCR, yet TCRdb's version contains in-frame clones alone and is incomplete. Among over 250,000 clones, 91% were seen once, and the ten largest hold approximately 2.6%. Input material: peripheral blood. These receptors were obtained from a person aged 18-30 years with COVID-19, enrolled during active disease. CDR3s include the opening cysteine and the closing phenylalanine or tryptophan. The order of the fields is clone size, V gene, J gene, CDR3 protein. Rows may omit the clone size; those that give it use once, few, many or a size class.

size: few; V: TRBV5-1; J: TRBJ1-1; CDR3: CASSQDPNTEAFF
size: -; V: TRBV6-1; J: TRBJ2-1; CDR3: CASSGTPGAGGEQFF
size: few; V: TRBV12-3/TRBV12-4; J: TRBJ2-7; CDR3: CASSFRRREQYF
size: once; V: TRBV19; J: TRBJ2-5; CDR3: CASSRNREETQYF
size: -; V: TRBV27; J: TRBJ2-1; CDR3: CASRTGAGEQFF
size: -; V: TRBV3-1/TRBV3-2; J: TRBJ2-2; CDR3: CASSPGTSGRTGELFF
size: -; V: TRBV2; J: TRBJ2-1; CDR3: CASSYKRTSGSDEQFF
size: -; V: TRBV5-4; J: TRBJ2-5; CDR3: CASSPTGRETQYF
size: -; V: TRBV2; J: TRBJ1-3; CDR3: CASSVASSSGNTIYF
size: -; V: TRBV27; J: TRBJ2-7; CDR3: CASSLDSFNEQYF
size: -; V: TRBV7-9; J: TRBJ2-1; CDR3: CASSLGVSGQLSYNEQFF
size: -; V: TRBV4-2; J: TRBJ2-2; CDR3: CASSQELVDTGELFF
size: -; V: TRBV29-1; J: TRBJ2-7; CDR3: CSVGGGGYEQYF
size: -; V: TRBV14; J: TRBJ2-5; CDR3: CASSKPQYQETQYF
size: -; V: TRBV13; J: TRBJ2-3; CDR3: CASSDVKGTNTDTQYF
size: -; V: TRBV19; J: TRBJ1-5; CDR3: CASSLYRVGNQPQHF
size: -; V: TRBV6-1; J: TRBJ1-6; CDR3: CASSDGQGSQGSALHF
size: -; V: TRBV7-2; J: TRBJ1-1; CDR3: CASSLGQGRTEAFF
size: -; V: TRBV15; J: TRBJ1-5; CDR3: CATSRPGGNQPQHF
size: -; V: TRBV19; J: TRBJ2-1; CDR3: CASSTPSVASYNEQFF
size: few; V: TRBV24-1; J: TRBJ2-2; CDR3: CATLAGTGELFF
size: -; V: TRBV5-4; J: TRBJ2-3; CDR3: CASSSGLQPDTQYF
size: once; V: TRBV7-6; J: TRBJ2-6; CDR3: CASRPGQTPSGANVLTF
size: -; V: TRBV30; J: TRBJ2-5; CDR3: CAWRPPGQFQETQYF
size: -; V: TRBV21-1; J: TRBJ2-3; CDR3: CASSNLGMTSGITDTQYF
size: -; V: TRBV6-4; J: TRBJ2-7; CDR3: CASSGQEVYEQYF
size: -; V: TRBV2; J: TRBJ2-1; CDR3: CASSEGRLVDHNEQFF
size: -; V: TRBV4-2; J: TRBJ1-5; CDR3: CASSQEAFNQPQHF
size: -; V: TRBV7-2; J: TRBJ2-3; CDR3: CASSLAFMTSTDTQYF
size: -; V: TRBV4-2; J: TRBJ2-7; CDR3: CAGSQSTGQGSDEQYF
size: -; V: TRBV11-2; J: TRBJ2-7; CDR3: CASAALGTRFFGLDEQYF
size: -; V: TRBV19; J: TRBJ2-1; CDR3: CASSIRGGRADGEQFF
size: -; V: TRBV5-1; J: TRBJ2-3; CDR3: CASSLDRGRGTDTQYF
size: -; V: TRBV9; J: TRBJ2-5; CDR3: CASSVSQGYQETQYF
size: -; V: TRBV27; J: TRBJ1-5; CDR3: CASSLSGHVGPQHF
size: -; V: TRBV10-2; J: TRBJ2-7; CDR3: CASSLAGEDEQYF
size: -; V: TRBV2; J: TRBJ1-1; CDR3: CASNRGSTEAFF
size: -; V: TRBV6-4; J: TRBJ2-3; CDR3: CASSDPYALAGGPGDTQYF
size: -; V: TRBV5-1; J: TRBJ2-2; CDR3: CASSLDPGPGELFF
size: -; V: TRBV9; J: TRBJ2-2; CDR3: CASSVGGLARELFF
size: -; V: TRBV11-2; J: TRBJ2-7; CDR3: CASSLDQPGARYEQYF
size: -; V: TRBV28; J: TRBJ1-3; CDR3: CASSPPGDRSGNTIYF
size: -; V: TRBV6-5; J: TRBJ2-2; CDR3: CASSPGTNTGELFF
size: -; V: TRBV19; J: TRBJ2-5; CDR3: CASSISETQYF
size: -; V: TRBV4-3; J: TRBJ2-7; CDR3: CASSQEFTGGYEQYF
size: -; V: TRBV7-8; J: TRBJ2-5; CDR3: CASSHRGLAGSETQYF
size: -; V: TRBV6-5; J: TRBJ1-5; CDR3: CASSHRGEQPQHF
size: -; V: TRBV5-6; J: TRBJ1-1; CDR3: CASSSRGGMNTEAFF